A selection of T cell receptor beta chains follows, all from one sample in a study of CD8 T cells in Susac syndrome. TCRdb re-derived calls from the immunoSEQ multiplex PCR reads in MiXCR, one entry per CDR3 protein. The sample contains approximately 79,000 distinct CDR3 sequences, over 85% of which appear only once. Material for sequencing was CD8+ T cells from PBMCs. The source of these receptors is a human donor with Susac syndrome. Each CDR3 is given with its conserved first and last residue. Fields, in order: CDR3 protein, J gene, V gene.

cdr3_aa: CATSRDRGSRATNTGELFF; j_call: TRBJ2-2; v_call: TRBV15
cdr3_aa: CASSGDRAAYEQYF; j_call: TRBJ2-7; v_call: TRBV5-5
cdr3_aa: CASSLGWTQPQHF; j_call: TRBJ1-5; v_call: TRBV5-5
cdr3_aa: CSASSGGGIQYF; j_call: TRBJ2-4; v_call: TRBV20-1
cdr3_aa: CASRGPSYEQYF; j_call: TRBJ2-7; v_call: TRBV12-3/TRBV12-4
cdr3_aa: CASSYTLRGPMGEQYF; j_call: TRBJ2-7; v_call: TRBV6-6
cdr3_aa: CASSPRRDRGYEQYF; j_call: TRBJ2-7; v_call: TRBV12-3/TRBV12-4
cdr3_aa: CATRRGRTENTEAFF; j_call: TRBJ1-1; v_call: TRBV25-1
cdr3_aa: CASSSPGQTTRHEKLFF; j_call: TRBJ1-4; v_call: TRBV27
cdr3_aa: CASSQEGEGDTEAFF; j_call: TRBJ1-1; v_call: TRBV14
cdr3_aa: CASSQGPGGEQFF; j_call: TRBJ2-1; v_call: TRBV4-1
cdr3_aa: CASSWTGGSEQYF; j_call: TRBJ2-7; v_call: TRBV12-3/TRBV12-4
cdr3_aa: CASSSHRSGGETQYF; j_call: TRBJ2-5; v_call: TRBV7-9
cdr3_aa: CASSEAPSPLIGYTF; j_call: TRBJ1-2; v_call: TRBV6-1
cdr3_aa: CASSLGATGELFF; j_call: TRBJ2-2; v_call: TRBV4-3
cdr3_aa: CASSLLGRQETQYF; j_call: TRBJ2-5; v_call: TRBV7-2
cdr3_aa: CASSLASGGTGGANVLTF; j_call: TRBJ2-6; v_call: TRBV5-4
cdr3_aa: CAWSVHGNYGYTF; j_call: TRBJ1-2; v_call: TRBV30
cdr3_aa: CASSQVPPGDEQYF; j_call: TRBJ2-7; v_call: TRBV4-1
cdr3_aa: CASSSSGQGITWVTGELFF; j_call: TRBJ2-2; v_call: TRBV6-5
cdr3_aa: CASSQDFRGGNQPQHF; j_call: TRBJ1-5; v_call: TRBV4-1
cdr3_aa: CASSSASGSRDTQYF; j_call: TRBJ2-3; v_call: TRBV7-2
cdr3_aa: CSVESEMGDTQYF; j_call: TRBJ2-3; v_call: TRBV29-1
cdr3_aa: CASSGRQGGYNEQFF; j_call: TRBJ2-1; v_call: TRBV9
cdr3_aa: CASSEGPGLSGNTIYF; j_call: TRBJ1-3; v_call: TRBV28
cdr3_aa: CASSSGGGIYEQYF; j_call: TRBJ2-7; v_call: TRBV6-5
cdr3_aa: CASSQDREAFF; j_call: TRBJ1-1; v_call: TRBV19
cdr3_aa: CASTATARLADTQYF; j_call: TRBJ2-3; v_call: TRBV19
cdr3_aa: CASSIIGNEQFF; j_call: TRBJ2-1; v_call: TRBV19
cdr3_aa: CSASLKGIYPYGYTF; j_call: TRBJ1-2; v_call: TRBV20-1